Sequencing of this T cell receptor beta chain was carried out in a study of blood T cells in healthy people across ages. Whole-study context: Template switching retrieved approximately one barcoded beta molecule for each two T cells. Study findings and constraints: Estimates drawn from one million T cells were deemed to understate diversity.

J gave up 3 bases and V 1 base, and 5 bases lay outside the gene matches. The CDR3 runs to 16 residues. The V gene's germline CDR1 is SGHTA and CDR2 FQGNSA. The use of a sample-barcoded 5' primer and a J-beta primer mix characterized a second PCR of 7 to 11 cycles. Tags on each cDNA molecule came from a template-switch adaptor with 12 random nucleotides. TCRdb passed the 5' RACE reads through MiXCR, listing each CDR3 protein once. The table records roughly 1.6 million distinct CDR3 sequences, 30% to 35% of them present only once. This clonotype has only a few counts. The target antigen is unknown. The source material was blood. This sequence was found in a woman in her thirties in good health. The V gene is TRBV7-2, the J gene TRBJ2-7, with TRBD2 matching 11 bases. CDR3 bases: TGTGCCAGCAGCTTAGAACTAGCGGGGGCCTTCTACGAGCAGTACTTC. Translation gives CASSLELAGAFYEQYF.